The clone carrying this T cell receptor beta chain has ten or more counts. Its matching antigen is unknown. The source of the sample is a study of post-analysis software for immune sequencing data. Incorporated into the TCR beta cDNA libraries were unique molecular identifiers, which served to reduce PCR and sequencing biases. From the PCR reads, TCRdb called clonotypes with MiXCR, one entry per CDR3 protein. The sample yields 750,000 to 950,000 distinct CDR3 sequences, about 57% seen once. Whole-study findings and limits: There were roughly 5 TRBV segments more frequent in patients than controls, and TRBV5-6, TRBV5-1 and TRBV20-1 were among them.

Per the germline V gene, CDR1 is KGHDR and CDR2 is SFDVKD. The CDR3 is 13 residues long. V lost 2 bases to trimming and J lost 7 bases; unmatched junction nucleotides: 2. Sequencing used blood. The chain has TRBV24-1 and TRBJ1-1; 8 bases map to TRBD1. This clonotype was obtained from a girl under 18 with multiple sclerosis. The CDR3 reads CATSDSGGGEAFF. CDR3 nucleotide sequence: TGTGCCACCAGTGATTCAGGGGGCGGTGAAGCTTTCTTT.